The TCR beta chain described here comes from a study of regulatory T cells in long-lasting Graves disease. Noted time point: newly diagnosed GD, antithyroid drugs for less than 3 months. Generation of the TCR library employed RNA extracted from PBMCs. This clonotype was found many times. iRepertoire HTBI primers and Arm-PCR of CDR3 regions built TCR beta libraries. Source study methods: The identification of approximately 62 TRBV and 11 to 15 TRBJ segments was made across samples. Via MiXCR, TCRdb re-called the multiplex PCR reads, giving one row per CDR3 protein. TCRdb assigned the V and J calls; the authors' analysis was not used. The sample consists of under 500,000 distinct CDR3 sequences, less than 20% of them appearing once. The data were also submitted as part of a second study, on T cells in Graves' hyperthyroidism and ophthalmopathy.

The clonotype comes from a woman in her thirties with Graves disease. Sample: peripheral blood mononuclear cells (PBMCs), taken at new diagnosis, from a patient treated with antithyroid drugs.

This chain's CDR3 is CASSPAGTTYEQYF. The CDR3 DNA reads TGTGCCAGCTCACCGGCGGGGACGACATACGAGCAGTACTTC. The V call is TRBV18, the J call TRBJ2-7; D possibly corresponds to TRBD2 (6 bases). Germline CDR1 KGHSH, CDR2 LQKENI. The CDR3 extends over 14 amino acids. Trimming cost V 3 bases and J 4 bases, with 13 bases left between them.